This T cell receptor (beta chain) was recovered during a study of blood T cell repertoires in COVID-19. Study overall: Italy, Spain and the United States were the sources of the convalescent and acute COVID-19 samples.

CDR1 SEHNR and CDR2 FQNEAQ come from the germline V gene (reference sequence). The length of the CDR3 is 14 residues. V was trimmed by 1 base and J by 7 bases, leaving 10 bases between them. Per the original data handling: Amplified reference gene primers provided the basis for estimating nucleated cell counts. Generated by immunoSEQ multiplex PCR, the TCRdb table keeps only in-frame clones and is missing some. V, J and clone size reflect that table, while D and trimming were determined from the DNA. The table has about 170,000 clones, roughly 87% seen once. The receptor's source is a woman aged 45 to 65 who had recovered from COVID-19. The chain links TRBV7-9 to TRBJ1-4, with D maybe TRBD1 (5 bases). Sequenced input: PBMCs or T cells enriched from blood (not recorded which). CDR3 residues: CASSLVGQGEKLFF. The CDR3, as DNA: TGTGCCAGCAGCTTAGTCGGGCAGGGTGAAAAACTGTTTTTT.